The rows below give T cell receptor beta chains drawn from one sample of a study of cytomegalovirus exposure and HLA in healthy donors. Clones were read by immunoSEQ multiplex PCR, and TCRdb kept only the in-frame ones, dropping some. The sample includes 200,000 to 300,000 clones, roughly four fifths of them seen just once. Sequencing was carried out using PBMCs. These TCRs come from a woman aged 40 to 50 in good health and CMV-seropositive. The CDR3 runs from the conserved cysteine through the conserved F or W. A D gene is named only where the DNA matches it firmly. Size is stated for part of the rows, as once, few or many counts, or as a class when the clone is expanded.

j_call: TRBJ1-4
clone_size: -
v_call: TRBV29-1
cdr3_length: 14
d_call: TRBD1
cdr3_aa: CSVPGTGNNEKLFF
cdr3_nt: TGCAGCGTGCCTGGGACAGGCAATAATGAAAAACTGTTTTTT

j_call: TRBJ1-4
clone_size: -
v_call: TRBV9
cdr3_length: 16
d_call: -
cdr3_aa: CASSVGSGRAGEKLFF
cdr3_nt: TGTGCCAGCAGCGTAGGCTCGGGCAGGGCCGGCGAAAAACTGTTTTTT

j_call: TRBJ2-7
clone_size: -
v_call: TRBV6-5
cdr3_length: 15
d_call: -
cdr3_aa: CASSYSGQNPYEQYF
cdr3_nt: TGTGCCAGCAGTTACTCAGGACAGAACCCCTACGAGCAGTACTTC

j_call: TRBJ2-1
clone_size: -
v_call: TRBV30
cdr3_length: 18
d_call: TRBD2
cdr3_aa: CAWKVGLAGVSSYNEQFF
cdr3_nt: TGTGCCTGGAAAGTTGGTCTAGCGGGGGTAAGCTCCTACAATGAGCAGTTCTTC

j_call: TRBJ2-7
clone_size: -
v_call: TRBV19
cdr3_length: 15
d_call: TRBD2
cdr3_aa: CASRNSGSVSYEQYF
cdr3_nt: TGTGCCAGTAGAAATAGCGGGAGTGTCTCCTACGAGCAGTACTTC

j_call: TRBJ2-5
clone_size: -
v_call: TRBV6-5
cdr3_length: 15
d_call: TRBD1
cdr3_aa: CASSYSKQGKETQYF
cdr3_nt: TGTGCCAGCAGTTACTCGAAACAGGGGAAAGAGACCCAGTACTTC

j_call: TRBJ1-1
clone_size: -
v_call: TRBV30
cdr3_length: 14
d_call: TRBD1
cdr3_aa: CAWSVRTGGTEAFF
cdr3_nt: TGTGCCTGGAGTGTACGGACAGGGGGCACTGAAGCTTTCTTT

j_call: TRBJ2-3
clone_size: -
v_call: TRBV7-2
cdr3_length: 14
d_call: TRBD2
cdr3_aa: CASSSGLAGDTQYF
cdr3_nt: TGTGCCAGCAGCTCTGGACTAGCGGGAGATACGCAGTATTTT

j_call: TRBJ1-3
clone_size: -
v_call: TRBV5-6
cdr3_length: 15
d_call: TRBD1
cdr3_aa: CASSLGRTGGNTIYF
cdr3_nt: TGTGCCAGCAGCTTGGGTCGGACAGGGGGAAACACCATATATTTT

j_call: TRBJ1-2
clone_size: -
v_call: TRBV18
cdr3_length: 17
d_call: TRBD1
cdr3_aa: CASSPISTPGTDYGYTF
cdr3_nt: TGTGCCAGCTCACCAATTAGTACTCCCGGGACAGACTATGGCTACACCTTC

j_call: TRBJ2-1
clone_size: -
v_call: TRBV19
cdr3_length: 15
d_call: TRBD2
cdr3_aa: CASRTGLAGGGEQFF
cdr3_nt: TGTGCCAGTAGAACGGGACTAGCGGGAGGTGGTGAGCAGTTCTTC

j_call: TRBJ2-1
clone_size: once
v_call: TRBV9
cdr3_length: 14
d_call: TRBD2
cdr3_aa: CASTPAGGSHEQFF
cdr3_nt: TGTGCCAGCACCCCAGCGGGAGGGAGCCATGAGCAGTTCTTC

j_call: TRBJ2-5
clone_size: -
v_call: TRBV5-6
cdr3_length: 14
d_call: TRBD2
cdr3_aa: CASSLVSGGETQYF
cdr3_nt: TGTGCCAGCAGCTTGGTGTCGGGAGGGGAGACCCAGTACTTC

j_call: TRBJ2-1
clone_size: -
v_call: TRBV11-2
cdr3_length: 16
d_call: TRBD2
cdr3_aa: CASSLALAGGMDEQFF
cdr3_nt: TGTGCCAGCAGCCTCGCACTAGCGGGAGGAATGGATGAGCAGTTCTTC

j_call: TRBJ2-1
clone_size: -
v_call: TRBV9
cdr3_length: 15
d_call: -
cdr3_aa: CASSLGSGSYNEQFF
cdr3_nt: TGTGCCAGCAGCCTCGGGAGTGGCTCCTACAATGAGCAGTTCTTC

j_call: TRBJ2-4
clone_size: -
v_call: TRBV14
cdr3_length: 17
d_call: -
cdr3_aa: CASSQGGVVGAKNIQYF
cdr3_nt: TGTGCCAGCAGCCAAGGGGGAGTCGTTGGGGCCAAAAACATTCAGTACTTC

j_call: TRBJ2-1
clone_size: -
v_call: TRBV5-1
cdr3_length: 13
d_call: -
cdr3_aa: CASSLRLANEQFF
cdr3_nt: TGCGCCAGCAGCTTGCGTCTAGCGAATGAGCAGTTCTTC

j_call: TRBJ1-1
clone_size: -
v_call: TRBV27
cdr3_length: 15
d_call: TRBD1
cdr3_aa: CASRRTGGMNTEAFF
cdr3_nt: TGTGCCAGCAGACGGACAGGGGGAATGAACACTGAAGCTTTCTTT

j_call: TRBJ2-3
clone_size: -
v_call: TRBV28
cdr3_length: 14
d_call: -
cdr3_aa: CASRVAEGTDTQYF
cdr3_nt: TGTGCCAGCAGGGTAGCGGAGGGGACAGATACGCAGTATTTT

j_call: TRBJ2-2
clone_size: -
v_call: TRBV29-1
cdr3_length: 12
d_call: TRBD1
cdr3_aa: CSAYRGTGELFF
cdr3_nt: TGCAGCGCCTACAGGGGAACCGGGGAGCTGTTTTTT

j_call: TRBJ1-2
clone_size: -
v_call: TRBV5-6
cdr3_length: 15
d_call: TRBD1
cdr3_aa: CASSYPQGGDYGYTF
cdr3_nt: TGTGCCAGCAGCTATCCACAGGGGGGGGACTATGGCTACACCTTC

j_call: TRBJ1-5
clone_size: few
v_call: TRBV30
cdr3_length: 13
d_call: TRBD1
cdr3_aa: CAWNDRGNQPQHF
cdr3_nt: TGTGCCTGGAACGACAGGGGTAATCAGCCCCAGCATTTT

j_call: TRBJ2-1
clone_size: once
v_call: TRBV7-7
cdr3_length: 15
d_call: TRBD2
cdr3_aa: CASSRGLAGGNEQFF
cdr3_nt: TGTGCCAGCAGCCGGGGACTAGCGGGAGGCAATGAGCAGTTCTTC

j_call: TRBJ2-3
clone_size: -
v_call: TRBV7-6
cdr3_length: 16
d_call: -
cdr3_aa: CASSLGLALSTDTQYF
cdr3_nt: TGTGCCAGCAGCCTCGGGTTAGCGCTAAGCACAGATACGCAGTATTTT

j_call: TRBJ2-1
clone_size: -
v_call: TRBV30
cdr3_length: 13
d_call: -
cdr3_aa: CAWSRGRVQEQFF
cdr3_nt: TGTGCCTGGAGTCGGGGGAGAGTACAGGAGCAGTTCTTC

j_call: TRBJ2-1
clone_size: few
v_call: TRBV6-6
cdr3_length: 16
d_call: TRBD2
cdr3_aa: CASSNSGRGSYNEQFF
cdr3_nt: TGTGCCAGCAGTAATAGCGGGAGGGGCTCCTACAATGAGCAGTTCTTC

j_call: TRBJ1-2
clone_size: -
v_call: TRBV13
cdr3_length: 14
d_call: -
cdr3_aa: CASSVNTGFGGYTF
cdr3_nt: TGTGCCAGCAGCGTAAATACAGGCTTTGGTGGCTACACCTTC

j_call: TRBJ2-7
clone_size: -
v_call: TRBV29-1
cdr3_length: 15
d_call: TRBD2
cdr3_aa: CSVGTSGSLAGEQYF
cdr3_nt: TGCAGCGTTGGGACTAGCGGGAGCCTGGCGGGTGAGCAGTACTTC